This entry describes one TCR beta chain. Its target is unknown. Use of 60 Vbeta and 13 Jbeta primers characterized the PCR. Clones were sequenced by immunoSEQ multiplex PCR, and TCRdb holds only the in-frame ones, with some missing. The sample lists around 150,000 clones, 75% to 85% occurring once. These data come from a study of cytomegalovirus exposure and HLA in healthy donors. Study conclusions and caveats: Apparent HLA restriction characterized most CMV-associated TCR beta chains in a later analysis.

V shed 2 bases, J shed 1 base, and the junction held 11 bases outside the gene matches. CDR1 is SGHNT and CDR2 is YYREEE in the germline V gene (reference sequence). The length of the CDR3 is 17 residues. Everyone who donated was a healthy bone marrow donor. At collection, donors were nominally healthy, but unrecorded immune exposures were probable. This receptor was obtained from a girl aged 2-10 years in good health and CMV-seropositive. The rearrangement links TRBV5-4 to TRBJ2-5; 7 bases line up with TRBD2. Sequences were obtained from PBMCs. The CDR3 nucleotides read TGTGCCAGCAGCTTTTTTTACTCTAGCGGAGGCCAAGAGACCCAGTACTTC. The encoded protein is CASSFFYSSGGQETQYF.